These 23 T cell receptor beta chains share one sample of origin, sequenced in a study of radiotherapy plus CTLA-4 blockade in lung cancer. This table comes from immunoSEQ multiplex PCR, and its TCRdb copy is limited to in-frame clones, with some not included. The table includes 20,000 to 30,000 clones, about 76% detected once. The material was peripheral blood, obtained from a patient treated with radiotherapy plus ipilimumab. The receptors here all came from a human donor with non-small cell lung cancer whose response to radiotherapy plus ipilimumab could not be evaluated.

This sequence joins TRBV11-2 and TRBJ2-1; 9 bases match TRBD1. J gave up 4 bases and V 5 bases, and 6 bases lay outside the gene matches. CDR3 length: 15 amino acids. CDR1 is SGHAT and CDR2 is FQNNGV in the germline V gene. This CDR3 is CASSPGTGSYNEQFF. CDR3 nucleotide sequence: TGTGCCAGCAGCCCCGGGACAGGGTCTTACAATGAGCAGTTCTTC.

V and J are TRBV5-1 and TRBJ2-7, with D perhaps matching TRBD1 (6 bases). The CDR3 spans 15 residues. Germline CDR1 is SGHRS and CDR2 is YFSETQ. Trimming pared 4 bases from V and 0 bases from J, leaving 14 bases between. DNA of the CDR3: TGCGCCAGCAGCCACGGGACACTCAGCTCCTACGAGCAGTACTTC. Translating it yields CASSHGTLSSYEQYF.

The V and J genes are TRBV6-5 and TRBJ2-7; 8 bases fit TRBD2. Per germline, CDR1 MNHEY and CDR2 SVGAGI. This CDR3 spans 13 amino acids. With 5 bases clipped from V and 2 bases from J, the junction kept 2 bases outside the gene matches. CDR3 amino acids: CASSKGLAYEQYF. In nucleotides, the CDR3 is TGTGCCAGCAGTAAGGGACTAGCCTACGAGCAGTACTTC.

V and J are TRBV9 and TRBJ1-1; D is ambiguous. Trimming stripped 0 bases from V and 1 base from J, with 4 bases between. CDR3 length equals 13 residues. CDR1 SGDLS and CDR2 YYNGEE come from the germline V gene. CDR3 in DNA: TGTGCCAGCAGCGTAGGGCCGAACACTGAAGCTTTCTTT. Translation gives CASSVGPNTEAFF.

As for this clone: The same CDR3 can be traced to other DNA sequences in this sample. V usage is TRBV5-1 and J usage is TRBJ2-3; 8 positions agree with TRBD1. V shed 2 bases and J 4 bases; nucleotides not matched to a gene: 6. The CDR3 extends over 15 amino acids. In germline, CDR1 is SGHRS, CDR2 YFSETQ. The CDR3 sequence is CASSFGQGSPDTQYF. In DNA form, the CDR3 reads TGCGCCAGCAGCTTCGGACAGGGAAGTCCAGATACGCAGTATTTT.

Here the CDR3 DNA reads TGTGCCAGCAGTTTAACCGCGGTTCGCTACAATGAGCAGTTCTTC. This translates into CASSLTAVRYNEQFF. The V call is TRBV27, the J call TRBJ2-1; no clear D gene. Germline lookup yields CDR1 MNHEY and CDR2 SMNVEV (reference sequence). This CDR3 spans 15 amino acids. The V gene lost 2 bases and the J gene lost 3 bases, with 11 bases spanning the gap.

The J gene is TRBJ2-2, the V gene TRBV2, with TRBD2 identical over 9 bases. Germline CDR1 is SNHLY and CDR2 is FYNNEI. V gave up 4 bases and J gave up 4 bases; unmatched junction bases: 10. This CDR3 is built from 17 residues. The CDR3 DNA is TGTGCCAGCAGTGGCGGGGATGGACTAGCGACCACCGGGGAGCTGTTTTTT. The encoded protein is CASSGGDGLATTGELFF.

V usage is TRBV7-2 and J usage is TRBJ1-5, with 7 bases fitting TRBD1. CDR1 is SGHTA and CDR2 is FQGNSA in the germline V gene. Germline trimming cut 6 bases from V and 6 bases from J; bases unmatched to any gene: 5. This CDR3 contains 13 residues. The CDR3 loop is CASRQGWGQPQHF. The CDR3 nucleotides are TGTGCCAGCAGACAGGGGTGGGGTCAGCCCCAGCATTTT.

V is TRBV4-3 and J is TRBJ2-7; D perhaps matches TRBD1 (5 bases). Trimming cost V 0 bases and J 3 bases, with 18 bases left between them. This CDR3 comprises 17 residues. Germline V lookup: CDR1 LGHNA, CDR2 YSLEER. The DNA of the CDR3 is TGCGCCAGCAGCCAAGATCTTAAAAGGGGATCAGGCTACGAGCAGTACTTC. Encoded protein: CASSQDLKRGSGYEQYF.

J is TRBJ2-7 and V is TRBV28; D might be TRBD1 (5 bases). Germline V CDR1 and CDR2: MDHEN, SYDVKM. The germline V and J ends were trimmed by 3 bases and 7 bases, with 16 bases remaining between them. CDR3 length equals 14 residues. In DNA form, the CDR3 reads TGTGCCAGCAGTTTGGGAAGGGGCCGTACTGAGCAGTACTTC. Translated, it gives CASSLGRGRTEQYF.

The genes are TRBV9 and TRBJ2-3; 9 bases map to TRBD2. The CDR3 consists of 15 residues. J gave up 9 bases and V 0 bases, and 8 bases lay outside the gene matches. Looked up from germline, CDR1 is SGDLS and CDR2 is YYNGEE. The CDR3: CASSVGREGLGTQYF. Written as DNA, the CDR3 is TGTGCCAGCAGCGTAGGGCGGGAGGGCCTTGGGACGCAGTATTTT.

This clone was found a few times. V and J are TRBV7-8 and TRBJ2-1; 10 bases align to TRBD2. This CDR3 region has 15 residues. The V gene's germline CDR1 is SGHVS and CDR2 FQNEAQ. Germline trimming cut 3 bases from V and 8 bases from J; bases unmatched to any gene: 7. The CDR3 loop is CASSLGPSGSHEQFF. The CDR3 DNA is TGTGCCAGCAGCTTGGGTCCTAGCGGGAGCCATGAGCAGTTCTTC.

The chain joins TRBV6-5 to TRBJ1-2; no firm D call. CDR1 is MNHEY and CDR2 is SVGAGI in the germline V gene. The CDR3 extends over 16 amino acids. With 1 base removed from V and 4 bases from J, the gap between germline ends came to 16 bases. DNA for the CDR3: TGTGCCAGCAGTTACTTTGGGAGGCAGGAGGCCTATGGCTACACCTTC. It specifies CASSYFGRQEAYGYTF.

This rearrangement joins TRBV10-2 to TRBJ2-7; D is perhaps TRBD1 (6 bases). The CDR3 length is 13 residues. Germline V gene data show CDR1 as WSHSY and CDR2 as SAAADI. Trimming took 4 bases from V and 5 from J, leaving 12 bases between them. In DNA, the CDR3 is TGCGCCAGCAGTGTCAAACAGGGCGACGAGCAGTACTTC. It translates to CASSVKQGDEQYF.

This clone was detected only once. The chain recombines TRBV18 with TRBJ1-1; 7 nucleotides line up with TRBD1. The CDR3 extends over 14 amino acids. The germline CDR1 and CDR2 sequences are KGHSH and LQKENI. V shed 1 base and J 7 bases; nucleotides not matched to a gene: 6. CDR3 in amino acids: CASSPQGARVEAFF. As DNA, the CDR3 is TGTGCCAGCTCACCACAGGGGGCCCGTGTTGAAGCTTTCTTT.

The J gene is TRBJ2-1, the V gene TRBV14; 7 nucleotides match TRBD1. Germline V gives CDR1 SGHDN, CDR2 FVKESK. The V and J ends lost 4 bases and 9 bases, in that order; junction bases with no gene match: 6. The CDR3 has 13 amino acids. The CDR3 here is CASSPQGSGEQFF. The CDR3 DNA reads as TGTGCCAGCAGCCCACAGGGGTCCGGTGAGCAGTTCTTC. Together with reference TRBV14 and TRBJ2-1, the CDR3 gives the full variable domain: EAGVTQFPSHSVIEKGQTVTLRCDPISGHDNLYWYRRVMGKEIKFLLHFVKESKQDESGMPNNRFLAERTGGTYSTLKVQPAELEDSGVYFCASSPQGSGEQFFGPGTRLTVL.

The V call is TRBV27, the J call TRBJ2-7, with a weak D call TRBD2 (5 bases). The CDR3 covers 18 residues. Trimming removed 1 base at V and 0 bases at J, with 19 bases between. Germline CDR1 and CDR2: MNHEY and SMNVEV (reference sequence). The CDR3 protein is CASSLYSGNTGTSYEQYF. The CDR3 DNA follows: TGTGCCAGCAGTTTATATTCGGGAAATACGGGCACCTCCTACGAGCAGTACTTC.

This chain uses TRBV19 with TRBJ1-5; 7 bases line up with TRBD1. Germline V gene data show CDR1 as LNHDA and CDR2 as SQIVND (reference sequence). The trim removed 8 bases at V and 4 bases at J, leaving 11 bases unmatched. The length of the CDR3 is 15 residues. CDR3 nucleotide sequence: TGTGCCAGTCGTGACCAACAGGGGATGAATCAGCCCCAGCATTTT. Its protein is CASRDQQGMNQPQHF.

The chain uses TRBV6-1 and TRBJ1-2, with D unclear. V gave up 7 bases and J gave up 2 bases, with 11 bases separating them. Germline-derived CDR1 and CDR2 are MNHNS and SASEGT. The CDR3 covers 13 residues. Written as DNA, the CDR3 is TGTGCCAGCAAGTACGGAGTAAACTATGGCTACACCTTC. It codes for CASKYGVNYGYTF.

V is TRBV7-6 and J is TRBJ2-5; TRBD1 matches at 9 bases. This CDR3 is 16 amino acids long. V was clipped by 2 bases and J by 3 bases; unmatched bases: 7. The V gene's germline CDR1 is SGHVS and CDR2 FNYEAQ. The CDR3 protein is CASSLFGRTGEETQYF. In DNA, the CDR3 is TGTGCCAGCAGCTTATTTGGCCGGACAGGGGAAGAGACCCAGTACTTC.

The CDR3 DNA follows: TGTGCCAGCTCACCAGAGAGCCGCCGGCCCCAGCATTTT. Translation gives CASSPESRRPQHF. The genes are TRBV18 and TRBJ1-5; D uncertain. V shed 2 bases and J shed 9 bases, with 11 bases lying between them. CDR3 size: 13 residues. The germline gives CDR1 KGHSH, CDR2 LQKENI.

The gene calls are TRBV19 and TRBJ2-1; 7 bases line up with TRBD1. This CDR3 has 14 amino acids. V lost 9 bases, J lost 4 bases, and 9 bases stayed unmatched. Per germline, CDR1 LNHDA and CDR2 SQIVND (reference sequence). The DNA of the CDR3 is TGTGCCAGCGGCGACAGGGTGAGTTACAATGAGCAGTTCTTC. It translates to CASGDRVSYNEQFF.

This rearrangement joins TRBV27 to TRBJ2-2; D gene ambiguous. This CDR3 has 14 residues. Germline V gene data show CDR1 as MNHEY and CDR2 as SMNVEV (reference sequence). Trimming took off 3 bases at V and 1 base at J, with 6 bases between the two ends. The CDR3 DNA is TGTGCCAGCAGTTTTACGGTGAACACCGGGGAGCTGTTTTTT. It is translated as CASSFTVNTGELFF.